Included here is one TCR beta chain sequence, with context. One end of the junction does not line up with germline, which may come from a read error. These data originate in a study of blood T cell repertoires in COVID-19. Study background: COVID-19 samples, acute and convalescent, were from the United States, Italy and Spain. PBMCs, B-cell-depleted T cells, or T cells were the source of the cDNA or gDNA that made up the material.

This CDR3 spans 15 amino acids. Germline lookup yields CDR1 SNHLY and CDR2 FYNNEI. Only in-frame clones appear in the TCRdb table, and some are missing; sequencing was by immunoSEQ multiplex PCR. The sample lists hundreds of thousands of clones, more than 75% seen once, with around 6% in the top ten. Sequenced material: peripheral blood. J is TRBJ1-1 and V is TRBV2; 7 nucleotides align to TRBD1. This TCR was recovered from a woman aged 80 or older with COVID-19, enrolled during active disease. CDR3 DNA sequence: TGTGCCAGCAGAGAAGGGTTCGTGCCGGGACAGGAAGCTTTCTTT. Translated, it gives CASREGFVPGQEAFF.